The 29 T cell receptor beta chains below all came from one sample that was sequenced in a study of blood T cell repertoires in COVID-19. Profiling relied on immunoSEQ multiplex PCR, and the TCRdb table lists in-frame clones only, not all of them. The sample holds approximately 230,000 clones, roughly nine tenths seen once. Material for sequencing was PBMCs or T cells enriched from blood (not recorded which). The source of these receptors is a woman aged 25 to 39 with acute COVID-19.

The rearrangement joins TRBV9 to TRBJ2-1; 7 positions agree with TRBD2. The CDR3 consists of 16 residues. Germline trimming cut 4 bases from V and 6 bases from J; bases unmatched to any gene: 13. Germline V gene lookup returns CDR1 SGDLS and CDR2 YYNGEE. CDR3 amino acids: CASSPPTSQAGNEQFF. The DNA of the CDR3 is TGTGCCAGCAGCCCCCCGACTAGCCAGGCCGGCAATGAGCAGTTCTTC.

The chain uses TRBV6-5 and TRBJ2-7, with 7 bases identical to TRBD1. Per germline, CDR1 MNHEY and CDR2 SVGAGI. The CDR3 is 15 residues long. Trimming at V came to 3 bases and at J to 1 base, leaving 6 bases not matched to a gene. The CDR3 DNA is TGTGCCAGCAGTTATTTGACAGGGCAATCCTACGAGCAGTACTTC. Protein sequence: CASSYLTGQSYEQYF.

This clone has a single count. This chain uses TRBV7-2 with TRBJ2-7; 8 bases agree with TRBD1. Germline V gene data show CDR1 as SGHTA and CDR2 as FQGNSA. J lost 6 bases, V lost 3 bases, and 4 bases had no gene match. The CDR3 spans 13 residues. The CDR3: CASSLDRAIEQYF. The CDR3 DNA reads TGTGCCAGCAGCTTGGACAGGGCGATCGAGCAGTACTTC.

The genes are TRBV27 and TRBJ1-2, with D unresolved. CDR1 MNHEY and CDR2 SMNVEV come from the germline V gene (reference sequence). The CDR3 is 13 amino acids. The V and J ends lost 1 base and 1 base respectively, with 4 bases between them. This chain's CDR3 is CASSLYSNYGYTF. CDR3 sequence (DNA): TGTGCCAGCAGTTTATACAGTAACTATGGCTACACCTTC.

This clone was seen a few times. The CDR3, as DNA: TGTGCCAGCACCTATGGGACAGGGCCTTACGAGCAGTACTTC. It encodes CASTYGTGPYEQYF. J is TRBJ2-7 and V is TRBV5-4, with 9 nucleotides matching TRBD1. With 6 bases clipped from V and 4 bases from J, the junction kept 8 bases outside the gene matches. This CDR3 is built from 14 residues. Germline assignment: CDR1 SGHNT and CDR2 YYREEE (reference sequence).

This clone appeared a single time. The chain uses TRBV19 and TRBJ2-7; 8 nucleotides align to TRBD1. With 5 bases clipped from V and 3 bases from J, the junction kept 9 bases outside the gene matches. This CDR3 has 15 amino acids. The V gene's germline CDR1 is LNHDA and CDR2 SQIVND (reference sequence). This CDR3 is CASSPDRGPNYEQYF. DNA for the CDR3: TGTGCCAGTAGTCCCGACAGGGGACCTAACTACGAGCAGTACTTC.

The rearrangement joins TRBV5-8 to TRBJ2-5, with 9 bases that match TRBD2. Germline CDR1 reads SGHTS; CDR2 reads YDEGEE. V gave up 0 bases and J gave up 4 bases; unmatched junction bases: 7. This CDR3 has 16 amino acids. CDR3 in amino acids: CASSLGAGGPGETQYF. CDR3 in DNA: TGTGCCAGCAGCTTGGGGGCGGGAGGGCCAGGAGAGACCCAGTACTTC.

This chain connects TRBV12-3 or TRBV12-4 to TRBJ2-5; 7 bases match TRBD1. The CDR3 is made up of 13 amino acids. V trimming: 6 bases; J trimming: 4 bases; junction bases outside the gene matches: 5. This CDR3 is CASSRRDRETQYF. The DNA for the CDR3 is TGTGCCAGCAGCCGCCGGGACAGAGAGACCCAGTACTTC.

The gene calls are TRBV19 and TRBJ1-2; D gene uncertain. The CDR3 is made up of 12 amino acids. With 4 bases removed from V and 5 bases from J, the gap between germline ends came to 8 bases. The germline V gene has CDR1 LNHDA and CDR2 SQIVND (reference sequence). CDR3 sequence: CASSRAEYGYTF. The CDR3 DNA follows: TGTGCCAGTAGTAGGGCAGAGTATGGCTACACCTTC. The full variable domain, rest sourced from reference TRBV19 and TRBJ1-2, is DGGITQSPKYLFRKEGQNVTLSCEQNLNHDAMYWYRQDPGQGLRLIYYSQIVNDFQKGDIAEGYSVSREKKESFPLTVTSAQKNPTAFYLCASSRAEYGYTFGSGTRLTVV.

V gene TRBV5-1 combines with J gene TRBJ1-2; 9 nucleotides align to TRBD1. The CDR3 consists of 16 residues. J lost 4 bases, V lost 4 bases, and 11 bases had no gene match. From germline, CDR1 is SGHRS and CDR2 YFSETQ. CDR3 DNA: TGCGCCAGCAGCGCGGATGGGACAGGGAGACCCTATGGCTACACCTTC. Protein product: CASSADGTGRPYGYTF.

The CDR3 coding sequence is TGTGCCAGCAGCTTAATCAAGGACAGGGATGGCTACACCTTC. Its protein is CASSLIKDRDGYTF. The chain combines TRBV7-9 with TRBJ1-2; 8 bases are shared with TRBD1. V lost 2 bases and J lost 6; bases outside the gene matches: 5. There are 14 residues in the CDR3. Germline V gene lookup returns CDR1 SEHNR and CDR2 FQNEAQ (reference sequence).

The chain has TRBV19 and TRBJ2-7, with TRBD1 matching over 9 bases. The CDR3 contains 14 residues. Trimming cost V 5 bases and J 5 bases; bases outside gene matches: 7. The germline CDR1 and CDR2 sequences are LNHDA and SQIVND (reference sequence). CDR3 coding DNA: TGTGCCAGTAGTCGGGACAGGGCTTCCGACGAGCAGTACTTC. It yields the protein CASSRDRASDEQYF.

V gene TRBV7-2 combines with J gene TRBJ2-5, with D hard to call. The V end was cut by 3 bases, the J end by 3 bases, with 8 bases between. Germline CDR1 and CDR2: SGHTA and FQGNSA. The CDR3 spans 13 residues. The CDR3 region is CASSFSEEETQYF. CDR3 in DNA: TGTGCCAGCAGCTTCAGCGAGGAAGAGACCCAGTACTTC. Drawing the rest from reference TRBV7-2 and TRBJ2-5, the complete variable domain is GAGVSQSPSNKVTEKGKDVELRCDPISGHTALYWYRQSLGQGLEFLIYFQGNSAPDKSGLPSDRFSAERTGGSVSTLTIQRTQQEDSAVYLCASSFSEEETQYFGPGTRLLVL.

V gene TRBV3-1 (or the pseudogene TRBV3-2) combines with J gene TRBJ1-2; D gene ambiguous. Germline CDR1 is LGHDT and CDR2 is YNNKEL (reference sequence). The V end was cut by 0 bases, the J end by 8 bases, with 10 bases between. The CDR3 length is 13 residues. The chain's CDR3 is CASSQDLSSGYTF. The DNA of the CDR3 is TGTGCCAGCAGCCAAGATCTATCCTCCGGCTACACCTTC.

The chain links TRBV20-1 to TRBJ1-1, with TRBD1 matching 7 bases. Trimming at V came to 0 bases and at J to 8 bases, leaving 0 bases not matched to a gene. Per the germline V gene, CDR1 is DFQATT and CDR2 is SNEGSKA (reference sequence). The CDR3 is 11 amino acids. Here the CDR3 DNA reads TGCAGTGCTAGAGAGGACAGGGAAGCTTTCTTT. Translation gives CSAREDREAFF.

The CDR3 bases are TGTGCCAGCAGCCGAAACCGGGACATAAATCAGCCCCAGCATTTT. It codes for CASSRNRDINQPQHF. The chain employs TRBV3-1 (or the pseudogene TRBV3-2) and TRBJ1-5; D may be TRBD1 (6 bases). Germline V gene sequence: CDR1 LGHDT, CDR2 YNNKEL (reference sequence). V shed 4 bases and J shed 4 bases, with 14 bases lying between them. There are 15 residues in the CDR3.

The table lists this clone with a count of one. The J gene is TRBJ2-1, the V gene TRBV1; TRBD2, the table's D call, lacks a check against the DNA. TRBV1 is termed a pseudogene. The CDR3 has 20 residues. The CDR3 DNA reads TGCACCAGCAGCCAAGGACCCGGGACTAGCGGGGAAAGCTCCTACAATGAGCAGTTCTTC. Encoded protein: CTSSQGPGTSGESSYNEQFF.

This chain uses TRBV28 with TRBJ1-5, with TRBD1 as a possible D gene (5 bases). CDR3 length: 14 amino acids. V was clipped by 3 bases and J by 3 bases, with 9 bases between them. From germline, CDR1 is MDHEN and CDR2 SYDVKM. CDR3 coding DNA: TGTGCCAGCAGTTTTGGGGGGTCCAATCAGCCCCAGCATTTT. This sequence encodes CASSFGGSNQPQHF.

The chain joins TRBV19 to TRBJ2-3; D gene unclear. The CDR3 runs to 15 residues. Per the germline V gene, CDR1 is LNHDA and CDR2 is SQIVND (reference sequence). Trimming pared 4 bases from V and 1 base from J, leaving 12 bases between. The chain's CDR3 is CASSTTGPGTDTQYF. In DNA form, the CDR3 reads TGTGCCAGTAGTACGACTGGTCCCGGCACAGATACGCAGTATTTT. Drawing the rest from reference TRBV19 and TRBJ2-3, the complete variable domain is DGGITQSPKYLFRKEGQNVTLSCEQNLNHDAMYWYRQDPGQGLRLIYYSQIVNDFQKGDIAEGYSVSREKKESFPLTVTSAQKNPTAFYLCASSTTGPGTDTQYFGPGTRLTVL.

The chain has TRBV29-1 and TRBJ1-1, with 7 bases identical to TRBD1. Germline V gene lookup returns CDR1 SQVTM and CDR2 ANQGSEA. The J segment lost 6 bases and the V segment lost 3 bases, leaving 13 bases of the junction unmatched. This CDR3 has 15 residues. The CDR3 nucleotides are TGCAGCGTTGATCCTAAGACAGGGAGCCGATCTGAAGCTTTCTTT. Its translation is CSVDPKTGSRSEAFF.

The V and J genes are TRBV5-1 and TRBJ2-3; the match to TRBD2 covers 9 bases. The CDR3 runs 17 residues. The germline CDR1 and CDR2 sequences are SGHRS and YFSETQ. The trim removed 0 bases at V and 4 bases at J, leaving 9 bases unmatched. This CDR3 reads CASSLAGASGTPDTQYF. In DNA, the CDR3 is TGCGCCAGCAGCTTGGCCGGGGCTAGCGGGACCCCAGATACGCAGTATTTT.

The chain couples TRBV10-1 to TRBJ2-3; D may be TRBD1 (5 bases). The germline V gene encodes CDR1 WNHNN and CDR2 SYGVQD (reference sequence). This CDR3 region has 15 residues. V was trimmed by 6 bases and J by 3 bases, leaving 16 bases between them. The CDR3 spells CASSDRAPGTDTQYF. The CDR3 coding sequence is TGCGCCAGCAGCGACCGGGCTCCAGGGACAGATACGCAGTATTTT.

The table lists this clone with a few counts. The gene calls are TRBV16 and TRBJ1-4; 8 nucleotides match TRBD1. V lost 4 bases, J lost 8 bases, and 6 bases stayed unmatched. CDR1 and CDR2 from the germline V gene are KGHSY and FQNENV. The CDR3 extends over 14 amino acids. CDR3 region: CASSRLTGEEKLFF. CDR3 DNA: TGTGCCAGCAGCCGTCTGACAGGGGAAGAAAAACTGTTTTTT.

The chain couples TRBV2 to TRBJ1-1; 9 bases are shared with TRBD1. Germline V gives CDR1 SNHLY, CDR2 FYNNEI. This CDR3 has 16 residues. Trimming at V came to 6 bases and at J to 3 bases, leaving 11 bases not matched to a gene. CDR3 region: CASSPTTGGGDTEAFF. CDR3 DNA sequence: TGTGCCAGCAGCCCTACGACAGGGGGAGGGGACACTGAAGCTTTCTTT. The entire variable domain, with the rest obtained from reference TRBV2 and TRBJ1-1, is as follows: EPEVTQTPSHQVTQMGQEVILRCVPISNHLYFYWYRQILGQKVEFLVSFYNNEISEKSEIFDDQFSVERPDGSNFTLKIRSTKLEDSAMYFCASSPTTGGGDTEAFFGQGTRLTVV.

The V call is TRBV29-1, the J call TRBJ2-3, with D unclear. The CDR3 runs to 13 residues. V lost 4 bases and J lost 2, with 10 bases in between. In germline, CDR1 is SQVTM, CDR2 ANQGSEA. In nucleotides, the CDR3 is TGCAGCGTTGGGCGGATAATCACAGATACGCAGTATTTT. This codes for CSVGRIITDTQYF.

Regarding this clone: This same CDR3 is encoded by further DNA sequences in the sample. The V and J genes are TRBV5-1 and TRBJ2-7, with 11 bases matching TRBD1. The J segment lost 4 bases and the V segment lost 2 bases, leaving 2 bases of the junction unmatched. The CDR3 loop spans 14 amino acids. From germline, CDR1 is SGHRS and CDR2 YFSETQ. CDR3 bases: TGCGCCAGCAGCTTAAGGGACAGGGGGTACGAGCAGTACTTC. Amino acid sequence: CASSLRDRGYEQYF.

This chain connects TRBV13 to TRBJ1-1, with 8 bases matching TRBD1. Germline V gives CDR1 PRHDT, CDR2 FYEKMQ (reference sequence). The CDR3 length is 12 residues. The V gene end was trimmed by 5 bases and the J gene end by 11 bases; junction bases not matched to a gene: 7. The CDR3 region is CASSPRTGRAFF. The CDR3, as DNA: TGTGCCAGCAGCCCTAGGACAGGGAGGGCTTTCTTT.

Ten or more counts support this clone. The chain combines TRBV7-3 with TRBJ2-3; D possibly corresponds to TRBD1 (6 bases). Germline V gives CDR1 SGHTA, CDR2 FQGTGA. This CDR3 comprises 13 residues. The V and J ends lost 4 bases and 6 bases respectively, with 11 bases between them. The chain's CDR3 is CASSSFQGDTQYF. The CDR3 region has the DNA TGTGCCAGCAGCTCCTTCCAGGGGGATACGCAGTATTTT.

The rearrangement joins TRBV27 to TRBJ2-3; D is unresolved. This CDR3 contains 15 residues. CDR1 and CDR2 from the germline V gene are MNHEY and SMNVEV (reference sequence). The V end was cut by 6 bases, the J end by 1 base, with 14 bases between. CDR3 sequence reads: CASSIQSRGTDTQYF. The CDR3 DNA follows: TGTGCCAGCAGCATACAAAGCCGGGGCACAGATACGCAGTATTTT.